This T cell receptor (beta chain) is from a study of T cell repertoires in cytomegalovirus infection. The wider study: Signatures in public TCR beta sequences pointed to both CMV infection and matching HLA type. Notes on the study in general: Predominance within the ex vivo response was attributable to HLA-C-restricted CMV-specific TCR beta clonotypes.

TCRdb passed the reads through MiXCR, listing each CDR3 protein once. Altogether 200,000 or so distinct CDR3 sequences are present, roughly 19% being singletons, with the ten largest covering under 3.5%. Worth noting for this clonotype: The antigen is unknown.

The ends were cut back, 6 bases at V and 3 bases at J, with 9 bases in the middle. CDR3 size: 13 residues. The germline gives CDR1 MDHEN, CDR2 SYDVKM. Sequencing input: PBMCs. The chain carries TRBV28 and TRBJ1-5; D gene ambiguous. The origin of this receptor is a human donor in good health (CMV status not recorded). Some clones in this sample may be carry-over from other donors' samples. CDR3 region: CASSLPYNQPQHF. CDR3 DNA sequence: TGTGCCAGCAGCTTGCCCTACAATCAGCCCCAGCATTTT.